This record covers a single T cell receptor beta chain. Its binding antigen is unknown. No quality values exist for individual bases; no much larger clone is one base distant. The CDR3 regions of human TCRbeta chains were analyzed by immunosequencing. As for the original processing: Repertoire TCRs were matched against a reference library of SARS-CoV-2-specific TCRs generated with the MIRA antigen-specificity platform. Breadth was defined as the fraction of unique TCRs that were SARS-CoV-2-associated, and depth was defined as the fraction of total T cells that were SARS-CoV-2-associated. Using the MIRA data, every spike-specific TCR was mapped to the spike region that the TCR reacted to and assigned to either a CD4 or a CD8 class. Log10-transformed breadth and depth values were compared by one-way ANOVA with Sidak's multiple comparisons tests. The immuneACCESS repertoire file appears here via TCRdb, limited to in-frame rearrangements. These files lack a portion of the clones; in checked studies, under half of the deficit traces to unresolved V genes, and the cause of the others is not known. V, J and clone size are those of that table, while D and trimming were read from the DNA. The sample table contains 130,000 or so clones; only one count was recorded for around 94% of them. 6.6% of the sample is taken by the ten largest.

The sample comes from a study of T cell responses to AZD1222 COVID-19 vaccine (dated by TCRdb to about 2021). About the full investigation: Because spike-specific TCR depth and breadth did not differ between the two schedules, AZD1222 recipients who got a second dose at roughly 4 weeks were pooled with those who got a second dose at roughly 12 weeks. Enrollment into the trials was organized by age into subgroups of 18-55, 56-69 and 70-plus years, and those subgroups contained approximately 160, 26 and 62 TCR-sequenced participants, respectively. A total of just over 230 trial participants underwent TCR sequencing, of whom about 210 received two doses of AZD1222 and 26 received two doses of the MenACWY control vaccine.

Overall study outcomes, separate from this receptor: CD4 TCRs associated with the vaccine covered the entire spike protein, and the dominant responses were in regions 160-218 and 743-854. A significant rise in spike-specific TCR breadth and depth was observed after two AZD1222 doses relative to day 0 and relative to MenACWY recipients. Because no samples from the day 14 peak response were available, repertoires could be characterized only after the peak T cell response. Most participants were white British and females outnumbered males, and the authors suggested that clonal diversity may have been underestimated. Epitopes outside the regions mutated in the B.1.351 and B.1.1.7 variants were reportedly recognized by nearly half of the unique spike-specific TCRs. Only five to seven AZD1222 recipients were SARS-CoV-2 seropositive at baseline, limiting conclusions about previously exposed vaccinees. The 56-69-year group was small, and its depth increase did not reach significance, likely because of low power.

V is pared back by 0 bases and J by 4 bases, with 7 bases lying between the germline termini. For CDR1 and CDR2, the germline V gene (reference sequence) lists SGHKS and YYEKEE. Spanning cysteine to phenylalanine, the CDR3 consists of 13 amino acids. Just CDR3 DNA is preserved here, 39 bases in frame from base 1. The label giving this sample's time point can be read as: baseline before first vaccination. Samples from vaccinated people were obtained from the UK trials COV001 and COV002, which included a single-blind randomized controlled phase 2/3 trial of AZD1222 (ChAdOx1 nCoV-19) in healthy adults. Trial participant PBMC samples were collected at day 0 and day 28 after the second dose for TCRbeta chain sequencing.

The chain couples TRBV5-5 to TRBJ1-2, with the D gene not clear enough to name. This receptor was identified in an adult in good health. Here the sequenced sample was peripheral blood, taken on day 0 of AZD1222 vaccination. The CDR3 region: CASSLVTGYGYTF. In nucleotides, the sequence is TGTGCCAGCAGCTTGGTGACGGGCTATGGCTACACCTTC.